The 5 T cell receptor beta chains below were found in one sample sequenced in a study of cytomegalovirus exposure and HLA in healthy donors. The PCR was carried out with 60 Vbeta primers and 13 Jbeta primers. TCRdb keeps only in-frame clones here, not all; method: immunoSEQ multiplex PCR. The table records approximately 77,000 clones, about three quarters of them present only once. The sample was PBMCs. All receptors come from a man aged 40-49 years in good health and CMV-seronegative.

The chain uses TRBV29-1 and TRBJ1-1; no clear D. Germline V gene sequence: CDR1 SQVTM, CDR2 ANQGSEA. The V end lost 3 bases, the J end lost 1 base, and 9 bases lay between the germline ends. This CDR3 contains 13 residues. The CDR3, as DNA: TGCAGCGTTGATATCGGTGGGAACACTGAAGCTTTCTTT. Protein product: CSVDIGGNTEAFF. Combining the CDR3 with reference TRBV29-1 and TRBJ1-1 gives the whole variable domain SAVISQKPSRDICQRGTSLTIQCQVDSQVTMMFWYRQQPGQSLTLIATANQGSEATYESGFVIDKFPISRPNLTFSTLTVSNMSPEDSSIYLCSVDIGGNTEAFFGQGTRLTVV.

This sequence joins TRBV7-9 and TRBJ1-1; 9 bases align to TRBD1. Germline V lookup: CDR1 SEHNR, CDR2 FQNEAQ (reference sequence). The CDR3 sequence is 14 residues long. V lost 3 bases, J lost 8 bases, and 7 bases stayed unmatched. CDR3 DNA sequence: TGTGCCAGCAGCTTGAACACAGGGGGCTACGAAGCTTTCTTT. As protein: CASSLNTGGYEAFF.

The rearrangement links TRBV9 to TRBJ1-2, with 10 bases lining up with TRBD1. This CDR3 is 17 amino acids long. From germline, CDR1 is SGDLS and CDR2 YYNGEE. V lost 3 bases and J lost 4; bases outside the gene matches: 12. CDR3 amino acids: CASSARRGTGVTYGYTF. As DNA, the CDR3 is TGTGCCAGCAGCGCCCGTAGAGGGACAGGGGTTACCTATGGCTACACCTTC. Complete variable domain (other parts from reference TRBV9 and TRBJ1-2): DSGVTQTPKHLITATGQRVTLRCSPRSGDLSVYWYQQSLDQGLQFLIQYYNGEERAKGNILERFSAQQFPDLHSELNLSSLELGDSALYFCASSARRGTGVTYGYTFGSGTRLTVV.

Concerning this clone: Other DNA sequences within the sample encode an identical CDR3. The rearrangement joins TRBV18 to TRBJ2-7; D may be TRBD2 (6 bases). Germline CDR1 KGHSH, CDR2 LQKENI. The CDR3 contains 14 residues. V dropped 3 bases and J dropped 0 bases, with 9 bases sitting between them. The DNA of the CDR3 is TGTGCCAGCTCACCGGGAGGAAGCTCCTACGAGCAGTACTTC. Translated, it gives CASSPGGSSYEQYF.

V and J are TRBV19 and TRBJ1-5; D is unclear. The ends were cut back, 3 bases at V and 0 bases at J, with 3 bases in the middle. The CDR3 covers 13 residues. The V gene's germline CDR1 is LNHDA and CDR2 SQIVND (reference sequence). CDR3 sequence reads: CASSISSNQPQHF. CDR3 nucleotides: TGTGCCAGTAGTATCTCTAGCAATCAGCCCCAGCATTTT.